Listed below are T cell receptor beta chains from one sample, sequenced in a study of CD8+CD57+ T cells in acquired aplastic anemia. TCRdb reanalysed the reads using MiXCR and keeps one entry per CDR3 protein. The sample consists of 190,000 or so distinct CDR3 sequences, 48% of them appearing once. The sequenced sample was sorted CD4+, CD8+, or CD8+CD57+ T cells (not recorded which) from PBMCs. The receptors were sampled from a human donor with aplastic anemia. The CDR3 runs from the conserved cysteine through the conserved F or W. D genes are given only for firm matches. Clone size is stated in some rows and not others, as once, few, many or a class when expanded.

TRBJ1-6 | - | TRBV19 | - | CASSIGIYPSPLHF | TGTGCCAGTAGTATCGGGATCTACCCTTCACCCCTCCACTTT
TRBJ2-1 | - | TRBV3-1 | - | CASSLLNNEQFF | TGTGCCAGCAGCTTACTCAACAATGAGCAGTTCTTC
TRBJ2-5 | - | TRBV25-1 | many | CASSESFGFQETQYF | TGTGCCAGCAGTGAAAGTTTTGGATTCCAAGAGACCCAGTACTTC
TRBJ1-1 | - | TRBV14 | many | CASSQEGTRGTEAFF | TGTGCCAGCAGCCAAGAGGGGACAAGGGGGACTGAAGCTTTCTTT
TRBJ2-1 | TRBD2 | TRBV6-1 | many | CASSEFSGARYNEQFF | TGTGCCAGCAGTGAATTCAGCGGGGCCAGATACAATGAGCAGTTCTTC
TRBJ1-4 | TRBD1 | TRBV12-3/TRBV12-4 | - | CASSFGGTGGVGEKLFF | TGTGCCAGCAGTTTTGGTGGGACAGGGGGAGTAGGGGAAAAACTGTTTTTT
TRBJ2-7 | TRBD1 | TRBV19 | - | CAGSIGGRGSYEQYF | TGTGCCGGTAGTATAGGGGGCAGGGGCTCCTACGAGCAGTACTTC
TRBJ2-3 | TRBD1 | TRBV24-1 | - | CATNRDRGFRSTDTQYF | TGTGCCACCAACAGGGACAGGGGCTTTCGAAGCACAGATACGCAGTATTTT
TRBJ2-7 | - | TRBV14 | few | CASSQVAIWQYF | TGTGCCAGCAGCCAAGTGGCAATATGGCAGTACTTC
TRBJ1-3 | TRBD1 | TRBV7-8 | - | CASSKGARNTIYF | TGTGCCAGCAGCAAGGGGGCGCGAAACACCATATATTTT
TRBJ2-7 | - | TRBV15 | - | CATSSHLFYEQYF | TGTGCCACCAGCTCCCACCTATTCTACGAGCAGTACTTC
TRBJ1-4 | - | TRBV2 | - | CASSLNPNEKLFF | TGTGCCAGCAGCTTAAACCCTAATGAAAAACTGTTTTTT
TRBJ2-7 | - | TRBV28 | once | CASGAFPGEQYF | TGTGCCAGCGGGGCATTCCCGGGGGAGCAGTACTTC
TRBJ2-5 | TRBD1 | TRBV25-1 | - | CASSEWGQGLGETQYF | TGTGCCAGCAGTGAATGGGGACAGGGGTTAGGGGAGACCCAGTACTTC
TRBJ2-7 | - | TRBV27 | many | CASSMAFIGEQYF | TGTGCCAGCAGTATGGCCTTCATCGGCGAGCAGTACTTC
TRBJ2-3 | TRBD2 | TRBV10-2 | once | CASSESEGGPPDTQYF | TGCGCCAGCAGTGAGTCCGAGGGAGGGCCGCCAGATACGCAGTATTTT
TRBJ1-1 | - | TRBV25-1 | many | CASSRNTEAFF | TGTGCCAGCAGTCGGAACACTGAAGCTTTCTTT
TRBJ2-2 | TRBD2 | TRBV12-3/TRBV12-4 | many | CASREAGGPSGELFF | TGTGCCAGCAGGGAGGCGGGAGGGCCAAGCGGGGAGCTGTTTTTT
TRBJ1-2 | TRBD1 | TRBV11-2 | many | CASRRQAGGEGNYGYTF | TGTGCCAGCAGAAGGCAGGCAGGGGGCGAGGGGAACTATGGCTACACCTTC
TRBJ1-2 | TRBD1 | TRBV25-1 | - | CASSARIEGSGRGYGYTF | TGTGCCAGCAGTGCTAGGATAGAGGGGTCAGGCAGGGGGTATGGCTACACCTTC
TRBJ2-3 | - | TRBV7-7 | few | CASSPRPGPDTQYF | TGTGCTAGCAGCCCACGCCCCGGACCAGATACGCAGTATTTT
TRBJ1-4 | - | TRBV9 | many | CASSANIATNEKLFF | TGTGCCAGCAGCGCTAACATCGCAACTAATGAAAAACTGTTTTTT
TRBJ2-5 | - | TRBV12-3/TRBV12-4 | - | CASRRGVGRETQYF | TGTGCCAGCAGGAGGGGGGTGGGTCGAGAGACCCAGTACTTC
TRBJ1-1 | - | TRBV15 | - | CATSRVRGQNTEAFF | TGTGCCACCAGCAGAGTTCGGGGCCAGAACACTGAAGCTTTCTTT
TRBJ1-1 | TRBD1 | TRBV7-9 | - | CASSLAAGGGLDAFF | TGTGCCAGCAGCTTAGCGGCAGGGGGGGGACTAGACGCTTTCTTT